This TCR beta chain was retrieved from a study of blood T cells in healthy people across ages. About the study: For every two T cells, template switching captured about one barcoded beta molecule.

They isolated at least 7 million PBMCs from each sample. The ends lost 1 base at V and 3 bases at J; junction bases unmatched: 3. The CDR3 is 15 amino acids. Alongside a J-beta primer mix, a sample-barcoded 5' primer served in a second PCR lasting 7 to 11 cycles. TCRdb recomputed calls from the 5' RACE reads with MiXCR, one row per CDR3 protein. The table lists about 940,000 distinct CDR3 sequences, 48% of them singletons. The chain recombines TRBV12-3 or TRBV12-4 with TRBJ2-5; TRBD1 matches at 9 bases. The TCR comes from a man aged 30 to 39 in good health. The specimen sequenced was blood. The CDR3 spells CASSLVGQGKETQYF. The CDR3, as DNA: TGTGCCAGCAGTTTAGTGGGACAGGGAAAAGAGACCCAGTACTTC.